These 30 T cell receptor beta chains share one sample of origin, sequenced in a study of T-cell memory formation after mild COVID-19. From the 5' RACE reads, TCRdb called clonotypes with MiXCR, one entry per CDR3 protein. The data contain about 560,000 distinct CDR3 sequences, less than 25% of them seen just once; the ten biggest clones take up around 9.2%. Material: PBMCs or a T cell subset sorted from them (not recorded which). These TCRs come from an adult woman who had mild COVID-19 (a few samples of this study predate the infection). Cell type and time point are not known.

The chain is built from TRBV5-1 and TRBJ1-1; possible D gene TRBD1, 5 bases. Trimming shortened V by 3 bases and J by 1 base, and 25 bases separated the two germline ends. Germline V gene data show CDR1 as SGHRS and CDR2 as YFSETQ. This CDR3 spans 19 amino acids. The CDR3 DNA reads TGCGCCAGCAGCTCACCAACCACCGGGGAGGGGAATGGGAACACTGAAGCTTTCTTT. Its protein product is CASSSPTTGEGNGNTEAFF.

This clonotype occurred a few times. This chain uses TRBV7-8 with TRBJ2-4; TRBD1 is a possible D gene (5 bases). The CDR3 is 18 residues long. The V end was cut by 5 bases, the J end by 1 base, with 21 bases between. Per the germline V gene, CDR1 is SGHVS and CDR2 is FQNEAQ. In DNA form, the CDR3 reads TGTGCCAGCAGCCTGTCAGCCTATCAGGGTGCGGCCAAAAACATTCAGTACTTC. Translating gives CASSLSAYQGAAKNIQYF.

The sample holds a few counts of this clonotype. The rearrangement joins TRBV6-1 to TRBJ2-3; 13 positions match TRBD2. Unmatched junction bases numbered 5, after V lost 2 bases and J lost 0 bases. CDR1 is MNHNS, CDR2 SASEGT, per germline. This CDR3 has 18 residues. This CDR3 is CASSEWGLAGSSTDTQYF. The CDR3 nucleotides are TGTGCCAGCAGTGAATGGGGACTAGCGGGGTCGAGCACAGATACGCAGTATTTT.

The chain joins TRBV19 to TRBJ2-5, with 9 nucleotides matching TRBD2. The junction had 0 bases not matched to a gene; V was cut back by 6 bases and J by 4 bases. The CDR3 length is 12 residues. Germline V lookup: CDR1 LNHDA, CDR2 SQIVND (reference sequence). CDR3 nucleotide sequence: TGTGCCAGTAGAGCGGGAGGAGAGACCCAGTACTTC. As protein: CASRAGGETQYF.

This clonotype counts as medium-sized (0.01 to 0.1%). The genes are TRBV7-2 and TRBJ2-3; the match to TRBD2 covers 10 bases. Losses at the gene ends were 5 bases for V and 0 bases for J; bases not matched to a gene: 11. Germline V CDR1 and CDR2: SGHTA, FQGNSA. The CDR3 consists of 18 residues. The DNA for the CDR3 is TGTGCCAGCAGCCTGGCGGCTAGCGGGGGACTCAGCACAGATACGCAGTATTTT. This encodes CASSLAASGGLSTDTQYF.

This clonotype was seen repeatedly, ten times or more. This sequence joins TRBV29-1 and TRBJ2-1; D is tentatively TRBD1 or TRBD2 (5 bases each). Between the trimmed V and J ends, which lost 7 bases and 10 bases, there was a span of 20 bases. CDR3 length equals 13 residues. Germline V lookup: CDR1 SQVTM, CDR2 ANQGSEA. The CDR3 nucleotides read TGCAGCGCGTCCTCGGGGCCCGAAACAGAGCAGTTCTTC. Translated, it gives CSASSGPETEQFF.

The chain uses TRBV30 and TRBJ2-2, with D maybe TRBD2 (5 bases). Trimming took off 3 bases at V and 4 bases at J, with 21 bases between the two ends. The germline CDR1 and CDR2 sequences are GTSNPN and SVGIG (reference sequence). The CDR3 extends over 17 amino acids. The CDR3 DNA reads TGTGCCTGGAGAGTACGGTGGGCGGAGCGGAGCACCGGGGAGCTGTTTTTT. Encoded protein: CAWRVRWAERSTGELFF.

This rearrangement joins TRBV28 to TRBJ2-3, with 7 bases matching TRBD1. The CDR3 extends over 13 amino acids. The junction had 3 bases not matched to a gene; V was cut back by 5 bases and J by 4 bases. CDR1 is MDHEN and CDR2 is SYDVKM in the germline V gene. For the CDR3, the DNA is TGTGCCAGCAGTACAACAGGGGCAGATACGCAGTATTTT. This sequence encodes CASSTTGADTQYF.

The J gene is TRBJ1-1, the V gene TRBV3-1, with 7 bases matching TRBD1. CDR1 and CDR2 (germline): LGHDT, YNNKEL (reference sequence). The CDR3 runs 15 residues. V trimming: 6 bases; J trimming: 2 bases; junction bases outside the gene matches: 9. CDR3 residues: CASSEGAGVNTEAFF. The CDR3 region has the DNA TGTGCCAGCAGTGAGGGGGCAGGGGTCAACACTGAAGCTTTCTTT.

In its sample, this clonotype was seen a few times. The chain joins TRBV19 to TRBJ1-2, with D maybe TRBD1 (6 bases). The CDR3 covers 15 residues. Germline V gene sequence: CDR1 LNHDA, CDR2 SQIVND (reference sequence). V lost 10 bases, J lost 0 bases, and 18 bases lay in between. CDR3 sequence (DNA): TGTGCCACCCGGGGGCAGAGGGTTACTAACTATGGCTACACCTTC. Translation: CATRGQRVTNYGYTF. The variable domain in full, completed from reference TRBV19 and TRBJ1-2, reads DGGITQSPKYLFRKEGQNVTLSCEQNLNHDAMYWYRQDPGQGLRLIYYSQIVNDFQKGDIAEGYSVSREKKESFPLTVTSAQKNPTAFYLCATRGQRVTNYGYTFGSGTRLTVV.

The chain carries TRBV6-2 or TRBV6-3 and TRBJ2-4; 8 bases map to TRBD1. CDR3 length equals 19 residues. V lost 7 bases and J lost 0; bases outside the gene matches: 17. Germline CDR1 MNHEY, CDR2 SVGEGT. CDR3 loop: CASILAQNQGAGAKNIQYF. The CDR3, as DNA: TGTGCCAGCATCTTAGCCCAAAATCAGGGGGCTGGAGCCAAAAACATTCAGTACTTC.

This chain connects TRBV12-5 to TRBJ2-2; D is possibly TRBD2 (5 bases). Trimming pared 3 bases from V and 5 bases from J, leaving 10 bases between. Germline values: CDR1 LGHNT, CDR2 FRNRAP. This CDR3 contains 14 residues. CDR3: CASGLEGVTGELFF. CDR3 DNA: TGTGCTAGTGGTTTAGAGGGTGTTACCGGGGAGCTGTTTTTT.

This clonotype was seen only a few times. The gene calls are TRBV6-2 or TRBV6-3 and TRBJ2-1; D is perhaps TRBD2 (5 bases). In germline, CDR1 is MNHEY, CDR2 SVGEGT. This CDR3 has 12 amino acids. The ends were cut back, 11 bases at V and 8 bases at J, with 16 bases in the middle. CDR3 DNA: TGTGCCGCGGGTTTCTGGAGCGATGAGCAGTTCTTC. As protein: CAAGFWSDEQFF.

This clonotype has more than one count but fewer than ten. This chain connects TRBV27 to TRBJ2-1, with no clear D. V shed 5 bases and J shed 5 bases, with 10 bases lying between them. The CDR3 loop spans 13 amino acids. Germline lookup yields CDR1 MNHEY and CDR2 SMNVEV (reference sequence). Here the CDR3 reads CASSRQVHNEQFF. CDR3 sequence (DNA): TGTGCCAGCAGTCGCCAGGTTCACAATGAGCAGTTCTTC.

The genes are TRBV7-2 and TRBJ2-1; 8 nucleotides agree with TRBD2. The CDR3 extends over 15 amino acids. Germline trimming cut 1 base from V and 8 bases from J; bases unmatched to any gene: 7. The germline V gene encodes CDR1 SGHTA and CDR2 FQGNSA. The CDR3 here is CASSLDAGGVDEQFF. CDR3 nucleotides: TGTGCCAGCAGCTTAGATGCGGGAGGAGTAGATGAGCAGTTCTTC.

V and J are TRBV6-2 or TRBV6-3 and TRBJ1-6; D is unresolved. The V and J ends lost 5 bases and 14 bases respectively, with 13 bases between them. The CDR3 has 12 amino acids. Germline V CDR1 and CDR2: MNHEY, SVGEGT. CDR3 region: CASSPVGRALHF. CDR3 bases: TGTGCCAGCAGTCCCGTGGGGAGGGCCCTCCACTTT.

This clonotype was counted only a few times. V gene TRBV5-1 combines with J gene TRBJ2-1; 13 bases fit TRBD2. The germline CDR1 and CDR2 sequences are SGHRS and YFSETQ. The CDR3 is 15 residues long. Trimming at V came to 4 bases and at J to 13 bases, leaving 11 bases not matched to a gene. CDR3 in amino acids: CASSLGTSGALHQFF. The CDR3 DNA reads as TGCGCCAGCAGCCTAGGGACTAGCGGGGCCCTACACCAGTTCTTC.

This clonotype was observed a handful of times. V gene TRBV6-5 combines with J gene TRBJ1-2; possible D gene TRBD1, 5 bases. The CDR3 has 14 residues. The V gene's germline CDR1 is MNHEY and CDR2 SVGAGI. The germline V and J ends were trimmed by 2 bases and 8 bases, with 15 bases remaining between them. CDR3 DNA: TGTGCCAGCAGTTACGGGACCACTCTATCGGGCTACACCTTC. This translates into CASSYGTTLSGYTF.

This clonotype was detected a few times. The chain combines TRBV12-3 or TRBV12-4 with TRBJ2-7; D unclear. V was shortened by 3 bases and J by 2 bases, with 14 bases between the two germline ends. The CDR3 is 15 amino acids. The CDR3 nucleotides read TGTGCCAGCAGTTTCAAAGTACCACGCCCCTACGAGCAGTACTTC. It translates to CASSFKVPRPYEQYF.

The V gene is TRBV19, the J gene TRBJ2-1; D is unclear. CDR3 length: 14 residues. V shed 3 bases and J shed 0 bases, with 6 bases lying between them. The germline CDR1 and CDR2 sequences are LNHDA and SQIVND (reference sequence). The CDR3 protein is CASSIASSYNEQFF. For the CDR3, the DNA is TGTGCCAGTAGTATTGCCAGCTCCTACAATGAGCAGTTCTTC.

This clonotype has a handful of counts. CDR3 region: CASSFGSSHEQYF. CDR3 DNA sequence: TGTGCCAGCAGCTTCGGTTCTTCCCACGAGCAGTACTTC. This rearrangement joins TRBV7-9 to TRBJ2-7; the D is unclear. This CDR3 is 13 amino acids long. The germline V and J ends were trimmed by 3 bases and 5 bases, with 11 bases remaining between them. Germline V gene sequence: CDR1 SEHNR, CDR2 FQNEAQ (reference sequence). The whole variable domain, remainder taken from reference TRBV7-9 and TRBJ2-7, is DTGVSQNPRHKITKRGQNVTFRCDPISEHNRLYWYRQTLGQGPEFLTYFQNEAQLEKSRLLSDRFSAERPKGSFSTLEIQRTEQGDSAMYLCASSFGSSHEQYFGPGTRLTVT.

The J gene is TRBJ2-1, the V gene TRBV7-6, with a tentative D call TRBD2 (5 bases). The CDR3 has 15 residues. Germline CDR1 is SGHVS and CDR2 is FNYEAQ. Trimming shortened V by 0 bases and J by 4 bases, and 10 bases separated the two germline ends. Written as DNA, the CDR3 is TGTGCCAGCAGCTTAGCCCCCAGCGGTTACAATGAGCAGTTCTTC. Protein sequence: CASSLAPSGYNEQFF.

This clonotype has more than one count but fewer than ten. The CDR3 DNA reads TGTGCCAGCTCACGTATACCACACCAGAACACTGAAGCTTTCTTT. Its protein product is CASSRIPHQNTEAFF. The genes are TRBV18 and TRBJ1-1; D unclear. The CDR3 is 15 amino acids. The V gene's germline CDR1 is KGHSH and CDR2 LQKENI. Deletions cut 4 bases from V and 1 base from J, with 13 bases between.

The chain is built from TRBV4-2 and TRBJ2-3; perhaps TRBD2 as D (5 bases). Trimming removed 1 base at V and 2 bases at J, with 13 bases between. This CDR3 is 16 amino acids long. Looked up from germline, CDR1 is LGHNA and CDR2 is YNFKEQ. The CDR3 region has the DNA TGTGCCAGCAGCCAAGGGGAGTTCGGGTCCACAGATACGCAGTATTTT. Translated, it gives CASSQGEFGSTDTQYF.

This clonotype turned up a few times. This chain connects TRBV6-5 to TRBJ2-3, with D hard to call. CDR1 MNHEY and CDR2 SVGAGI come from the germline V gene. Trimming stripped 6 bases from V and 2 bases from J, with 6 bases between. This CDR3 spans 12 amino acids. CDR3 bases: TGTGCCAGCAGGGCAGCCACAGATACGCAGTATTTT. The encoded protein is CASRAATDTQYF.

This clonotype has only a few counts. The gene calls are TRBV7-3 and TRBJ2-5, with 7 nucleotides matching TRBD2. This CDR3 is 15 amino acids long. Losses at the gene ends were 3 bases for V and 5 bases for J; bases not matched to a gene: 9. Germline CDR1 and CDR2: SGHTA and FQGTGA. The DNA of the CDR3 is TGTGCCAGCAGCTTGGCGCCTAACGGGAGGGAGACCCAGTACTTC. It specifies CASSLAPNGRETQYF.

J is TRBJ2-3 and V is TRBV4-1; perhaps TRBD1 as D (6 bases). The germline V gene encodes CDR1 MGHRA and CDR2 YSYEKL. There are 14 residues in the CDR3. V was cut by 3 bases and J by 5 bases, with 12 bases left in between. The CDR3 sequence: CASSHVGAVDTQYF. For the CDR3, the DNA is TGCGCCAGCAGCCACGTGGGGGCCGTAGATACGCAGTATTTT.

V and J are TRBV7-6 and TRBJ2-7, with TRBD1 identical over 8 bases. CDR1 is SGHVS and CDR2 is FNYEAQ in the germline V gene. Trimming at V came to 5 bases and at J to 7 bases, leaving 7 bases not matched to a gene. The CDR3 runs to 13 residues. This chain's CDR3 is CASSLRQGLEQYF. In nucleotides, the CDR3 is TGTGCCAGCAGCCTTCGACAGGGGTTGGAGCAGTACTTC.

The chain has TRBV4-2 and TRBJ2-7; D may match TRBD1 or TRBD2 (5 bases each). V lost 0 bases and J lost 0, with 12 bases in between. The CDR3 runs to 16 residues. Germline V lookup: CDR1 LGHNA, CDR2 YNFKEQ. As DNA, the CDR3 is TGTGCCAGCAGCCAAGATAGTGTCGGGACCTCCTACGAGCAGTACTTC. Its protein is CASSQDSVGTSYEQYF.

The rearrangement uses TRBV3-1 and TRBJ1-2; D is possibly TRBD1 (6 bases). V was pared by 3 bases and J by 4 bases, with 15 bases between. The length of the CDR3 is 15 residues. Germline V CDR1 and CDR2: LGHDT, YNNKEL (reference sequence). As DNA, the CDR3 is TGTGCCAGCAGCCATGGGGGGCTCGTCGGCTATGGCTACACCTTC. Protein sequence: CASSHGGLVGYGYTF.